The clone carrying this TCR beta chain has a count of ten or more. Sample time point: sample taken at primary tumor resection. Researchers sequenced whole RNA taken from tumor, nontumor lung or frozen PBMC without sorting. This sample is part of a study of spatial heterogeneity in lung cancer. Every TCR cDNA molecule bore its own unique molecular identifier. TCRdb re-derived calls from the 5' RACE reads in MiXCR, one entry per CDR3 protein. The sample lists roughly 8,000 distinct CDR3 sequences; 7.8% were seen once. The clonotype comes from a female donor with early-stage non-small cell lung cancer. The specimen comprised PBMCs, sampled at surgery.

The CDR3 reads CASSPRTSGSLEQYF. The CDR3 DNA is TGTGCCAGCAGCCCCCGGACTAGCGGGAGCTTGGAGCAGTACTTC. The chain employs TRBV7-2 and TRBJ2-7, with 13 bases aligning to TRBD2. Germline V gene sequence: CDR1 SGHTA, CDR2 FQGNSA. This CDR3 spans 15 amino acids. J was trimmed by 7 bases and V by 5 bases; bases with no gene match: 8.